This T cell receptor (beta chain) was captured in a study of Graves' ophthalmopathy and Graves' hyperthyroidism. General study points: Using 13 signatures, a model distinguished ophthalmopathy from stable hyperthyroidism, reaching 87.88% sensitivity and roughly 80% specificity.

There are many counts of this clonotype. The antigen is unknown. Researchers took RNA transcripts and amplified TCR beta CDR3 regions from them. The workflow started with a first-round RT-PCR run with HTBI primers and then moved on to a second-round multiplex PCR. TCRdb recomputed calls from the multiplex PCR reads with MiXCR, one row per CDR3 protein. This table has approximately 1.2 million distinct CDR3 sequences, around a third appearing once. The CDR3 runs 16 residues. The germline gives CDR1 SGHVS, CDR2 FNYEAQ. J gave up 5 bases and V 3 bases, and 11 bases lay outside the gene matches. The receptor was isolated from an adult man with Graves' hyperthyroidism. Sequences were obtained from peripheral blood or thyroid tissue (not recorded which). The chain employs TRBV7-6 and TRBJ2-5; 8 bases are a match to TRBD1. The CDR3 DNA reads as TGTGCCAGCAGCTTCCTAACAGGGGGAGACCGGGAGACCCAGTACTTC. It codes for CASSFLTGGDRETQYF.